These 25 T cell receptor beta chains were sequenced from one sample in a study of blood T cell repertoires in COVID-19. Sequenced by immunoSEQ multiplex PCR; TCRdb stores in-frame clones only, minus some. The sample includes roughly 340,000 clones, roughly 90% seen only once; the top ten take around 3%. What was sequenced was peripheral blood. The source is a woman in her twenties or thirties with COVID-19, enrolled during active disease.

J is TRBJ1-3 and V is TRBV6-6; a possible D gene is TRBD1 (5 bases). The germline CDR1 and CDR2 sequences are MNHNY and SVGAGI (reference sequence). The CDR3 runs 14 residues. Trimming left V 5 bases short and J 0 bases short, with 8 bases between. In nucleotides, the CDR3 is TGTGCCAGCAGTGTGACAGTCTCTGGAAACACCATATATTTT. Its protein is CASSVTVSGNTIYF.

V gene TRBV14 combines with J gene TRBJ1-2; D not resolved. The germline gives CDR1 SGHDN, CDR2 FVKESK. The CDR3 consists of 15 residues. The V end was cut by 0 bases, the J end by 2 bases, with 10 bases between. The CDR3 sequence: CASSQDQYVNYGYTF. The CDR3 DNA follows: TGTGCCAGCAGCCAAGATCAGTACGTGAACTATGGCTACACCTTC.

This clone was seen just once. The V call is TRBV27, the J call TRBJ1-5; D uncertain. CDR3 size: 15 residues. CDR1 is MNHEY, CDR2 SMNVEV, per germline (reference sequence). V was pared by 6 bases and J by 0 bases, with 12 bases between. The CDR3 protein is CASRSYGHSNQPQHF. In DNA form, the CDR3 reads TGTGCCAGCAGGTCCTATGGGCATAGCAATCAGCCCCAGCATTTT.

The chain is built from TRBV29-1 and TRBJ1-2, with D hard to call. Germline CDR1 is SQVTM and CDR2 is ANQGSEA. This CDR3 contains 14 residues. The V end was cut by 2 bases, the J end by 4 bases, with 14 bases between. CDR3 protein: CSVEKSGSAYGYTF. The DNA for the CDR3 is TGCAGCGTTGAAAAATCAGGTTCGGCCTATGGCTACACCTTC.

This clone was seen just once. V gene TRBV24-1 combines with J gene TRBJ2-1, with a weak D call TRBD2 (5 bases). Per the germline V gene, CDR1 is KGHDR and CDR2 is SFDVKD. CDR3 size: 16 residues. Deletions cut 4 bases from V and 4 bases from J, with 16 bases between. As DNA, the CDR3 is TGTGCCACCAGTGACCCAAAACTAGAGAAATACAATGAGCAGTTCTTC. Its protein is CATSDPKLEKYNEQFF.

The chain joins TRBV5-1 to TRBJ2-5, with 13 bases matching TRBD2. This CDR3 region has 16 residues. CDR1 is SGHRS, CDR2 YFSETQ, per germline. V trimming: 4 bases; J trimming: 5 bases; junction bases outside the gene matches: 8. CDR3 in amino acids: CASSPSTSGGAETQYF. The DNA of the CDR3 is TGCGCCAGCAGCCCGTCAACTAGCGGGGGGGCGGAGACCCAGTACTTC.

CDR3 nucleotide sequence: TGTGCCAGCAGCTTGGGGGGAGGGCAGCCCCAGCATTTT. Protein: CASSLGGGQPQHF. V gene TRBV5-4 combines with J gene TRBJ1-5; D is unresolved. The germline V gene has CDR1 SGHNT and CDR2 YYREEE (reference sequence). Trimming left V 0 bases short and J 7 bases short, with 8 bases between. The CDR3 extends over 13 amino acids.

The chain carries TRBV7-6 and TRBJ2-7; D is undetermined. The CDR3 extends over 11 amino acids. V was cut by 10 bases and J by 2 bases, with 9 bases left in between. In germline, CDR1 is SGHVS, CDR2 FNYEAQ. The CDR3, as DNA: TGTGCCACCTCTAAACCCTACGAGCAGTACGTC. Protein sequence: CATSKPYEQYV.

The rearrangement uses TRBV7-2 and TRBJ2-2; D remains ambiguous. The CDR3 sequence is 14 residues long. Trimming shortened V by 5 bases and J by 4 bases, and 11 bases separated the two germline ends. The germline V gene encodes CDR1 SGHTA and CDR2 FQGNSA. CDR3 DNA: TGTGCCAGCAGCCCCCTTTTGAGCACCGGGGAGCTGTTTTTT. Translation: CASSPLLSTGELFF.

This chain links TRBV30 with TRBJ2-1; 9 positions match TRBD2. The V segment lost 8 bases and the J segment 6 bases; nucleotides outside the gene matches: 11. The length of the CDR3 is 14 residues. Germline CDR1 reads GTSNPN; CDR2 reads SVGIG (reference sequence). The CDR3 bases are TGTGCCGGCGCCCCTAGCGGGATTGGCAATGAGCAGTTCTTC. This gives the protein CAGAPSGIGNEQFF.

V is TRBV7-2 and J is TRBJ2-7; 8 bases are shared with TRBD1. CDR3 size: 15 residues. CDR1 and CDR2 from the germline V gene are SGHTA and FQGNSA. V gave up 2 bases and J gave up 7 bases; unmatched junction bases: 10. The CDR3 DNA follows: TGTGCCAGCAGCTTACGGACAGGGAGGTTTGGAGAGCAGTACTTC. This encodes CASSLRTGRFGEQYF.

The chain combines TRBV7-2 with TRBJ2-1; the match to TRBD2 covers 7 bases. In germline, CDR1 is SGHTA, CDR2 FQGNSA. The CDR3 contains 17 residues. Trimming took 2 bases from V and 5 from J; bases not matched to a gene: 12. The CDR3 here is CASSLRIGTTGNNEQFF. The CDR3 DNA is TGTGCCAGCAGCTTAAGGATCGGGACTACGGGCAACAATGAGCAGTTCTTC. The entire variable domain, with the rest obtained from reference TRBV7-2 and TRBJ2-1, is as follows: GAGVSQSPSNKVTEKGKDVELRCDPISGHTALYWYRQSLGQGLEFLIYFQGNSAPDKSGLPSDRFSAERTGGSVSTLTIQRTQQEDSAVYLCASSLRIGTTGNNEQFFGPGTRLTVL.

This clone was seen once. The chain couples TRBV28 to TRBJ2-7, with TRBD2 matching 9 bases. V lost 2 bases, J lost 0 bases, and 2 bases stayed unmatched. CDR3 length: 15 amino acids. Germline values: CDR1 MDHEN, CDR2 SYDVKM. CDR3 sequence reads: CASSLRGGASYEQYF. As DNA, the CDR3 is TGTGCCAGCAGTTTACGCGGGGGGGCCTCCTACGAGCAGTACTTC.

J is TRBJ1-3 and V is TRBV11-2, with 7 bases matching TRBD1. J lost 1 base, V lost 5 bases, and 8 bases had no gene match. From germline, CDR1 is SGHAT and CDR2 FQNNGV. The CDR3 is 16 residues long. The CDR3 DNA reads TGTGCCAGCAGCCGCGGACAGGCCCTGTCTGGAAACACCATATATTTT. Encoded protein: CASSRGQALSGNTIYF.

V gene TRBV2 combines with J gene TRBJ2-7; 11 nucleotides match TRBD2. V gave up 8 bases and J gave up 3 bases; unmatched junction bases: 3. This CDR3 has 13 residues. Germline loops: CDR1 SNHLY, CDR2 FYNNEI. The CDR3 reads CASVGTSGYEQYF. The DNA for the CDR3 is TGTGCCAGCGTGGGGACTAGCGGCTACGAGCAGTACTTC.

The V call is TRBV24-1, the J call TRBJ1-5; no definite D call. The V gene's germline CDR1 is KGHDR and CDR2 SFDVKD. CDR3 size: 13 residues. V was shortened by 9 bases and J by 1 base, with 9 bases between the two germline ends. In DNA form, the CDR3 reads TGTGCCACCGCCACAGCCAGCAATCAGCCCCAGCATTTT. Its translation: CATATASNQPQHF.

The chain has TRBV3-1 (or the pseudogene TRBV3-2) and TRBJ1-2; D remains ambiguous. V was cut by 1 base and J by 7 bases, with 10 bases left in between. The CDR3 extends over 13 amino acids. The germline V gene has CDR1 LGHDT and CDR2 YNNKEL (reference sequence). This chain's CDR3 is CASSQVSGIGYTF. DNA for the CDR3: TGTGCCAGCAGCCAAGTCTCAGGTATTGGCTACACCTTC.

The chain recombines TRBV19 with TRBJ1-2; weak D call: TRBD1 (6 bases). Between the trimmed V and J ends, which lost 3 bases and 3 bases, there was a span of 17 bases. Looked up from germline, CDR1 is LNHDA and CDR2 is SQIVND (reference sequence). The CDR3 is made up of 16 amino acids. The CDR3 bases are TGTGCCAGTAGTATCTTGCCTTGGGGGCTGGACTATGGCTACACCTTC. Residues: CASSILPWGLDYGYTF.

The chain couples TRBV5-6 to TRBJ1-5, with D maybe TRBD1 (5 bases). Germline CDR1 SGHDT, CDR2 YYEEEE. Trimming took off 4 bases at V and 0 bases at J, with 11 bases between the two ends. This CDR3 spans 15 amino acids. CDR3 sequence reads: CASSIGHRSNQPQHF. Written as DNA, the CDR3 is TGTGCCAGCAGCATTGGACACCGTAGCAATCAGCCCCAGCATTTT.

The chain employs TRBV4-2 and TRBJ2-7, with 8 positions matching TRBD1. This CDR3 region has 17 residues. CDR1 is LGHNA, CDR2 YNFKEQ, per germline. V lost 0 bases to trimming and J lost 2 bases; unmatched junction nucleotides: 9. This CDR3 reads CASSQDSGTGTPYEQYF. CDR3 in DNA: TGTGCCAGCAGCCAAGATTCCGGGACAGGAACCCCCTACGAGCAGTACTTC.

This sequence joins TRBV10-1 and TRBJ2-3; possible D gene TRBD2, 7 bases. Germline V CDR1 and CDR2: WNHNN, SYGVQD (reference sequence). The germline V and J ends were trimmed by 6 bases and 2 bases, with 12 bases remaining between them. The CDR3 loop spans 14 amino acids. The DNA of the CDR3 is TGCGCCAGCAGGGGGGGGGCCGACACAGATACGCAGTATTTT. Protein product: CASRGGADTDTQYF.

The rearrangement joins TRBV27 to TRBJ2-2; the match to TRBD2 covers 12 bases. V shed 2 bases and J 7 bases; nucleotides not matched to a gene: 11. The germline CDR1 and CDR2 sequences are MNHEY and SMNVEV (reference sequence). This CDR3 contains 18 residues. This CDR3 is CASSLRSSGRASHGELFF. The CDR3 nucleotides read TGTGCCAGCAGTTTAAGGTCTAGCGGGAGGGCCTCGCACGGGGAGCTGTTTTTT.

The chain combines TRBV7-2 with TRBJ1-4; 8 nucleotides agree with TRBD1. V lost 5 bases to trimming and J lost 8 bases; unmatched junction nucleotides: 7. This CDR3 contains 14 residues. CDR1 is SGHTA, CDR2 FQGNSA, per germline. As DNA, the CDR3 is TGTGCCAGCAGCGTTTCAGGGGGCTGGGAAAAACTGTTTTTT. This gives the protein CASSVSGGWEKLFF.

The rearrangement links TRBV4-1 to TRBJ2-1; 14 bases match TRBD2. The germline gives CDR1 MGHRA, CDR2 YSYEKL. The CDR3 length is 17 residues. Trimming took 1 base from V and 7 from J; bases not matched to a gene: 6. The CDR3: CASSQGRRTSGRNEQFF. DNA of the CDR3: TGCGCCAGCAGCCAAGGAAGGCGGACTAGCGGGAGGAATGAGCAGTTCTTC.

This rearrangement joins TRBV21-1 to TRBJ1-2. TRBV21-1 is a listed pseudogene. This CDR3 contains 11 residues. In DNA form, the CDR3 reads TGTGCCAGCGACTGGAATATTGGCTACACCTTC. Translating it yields CASDWNIGYTF.